This T cell receptor (beta chain) was recovered during a study of blood T cell repertoires in COVID-19. Study at large: The cDNA or gDNA used as material had been derived from T cells, B-cell-depleted T cells, or PBMCs.

Germline lookup yields CDR1 SGHRS and CDR2 YFSETQ. Trimming at V came to 4 bases and at J to 6 bases, leaving 5 bases not matched to a gene. This CDR3 comprises 14 residues. Methods used by the authors: For nucleated cells, counts were estimated from reference gene primer amplification. Sequenced by immunoSEQ multiplex PCR; TCRdb stores in-frame clones only, minus some. The V and J calls and clone size were taken over from that table, and D and trimming were inferred from the DNA. The table lists fewer than 100,000 clones, around 87% of them singletons. The sequencing input was peripheral blood. The sequence came from a human donor in a cohort sampled during active COVID-19. This rearrangement joins TRBV5-1 to TRBJ2-1; 9 bases fit TRBD1. Here the CDR3 reads CASSLAGQGNEQFF. CDR3 bases: TGCGCCAGCAGCCTCGCGGGACAGGGCAATGAGCAGTTCTTC.